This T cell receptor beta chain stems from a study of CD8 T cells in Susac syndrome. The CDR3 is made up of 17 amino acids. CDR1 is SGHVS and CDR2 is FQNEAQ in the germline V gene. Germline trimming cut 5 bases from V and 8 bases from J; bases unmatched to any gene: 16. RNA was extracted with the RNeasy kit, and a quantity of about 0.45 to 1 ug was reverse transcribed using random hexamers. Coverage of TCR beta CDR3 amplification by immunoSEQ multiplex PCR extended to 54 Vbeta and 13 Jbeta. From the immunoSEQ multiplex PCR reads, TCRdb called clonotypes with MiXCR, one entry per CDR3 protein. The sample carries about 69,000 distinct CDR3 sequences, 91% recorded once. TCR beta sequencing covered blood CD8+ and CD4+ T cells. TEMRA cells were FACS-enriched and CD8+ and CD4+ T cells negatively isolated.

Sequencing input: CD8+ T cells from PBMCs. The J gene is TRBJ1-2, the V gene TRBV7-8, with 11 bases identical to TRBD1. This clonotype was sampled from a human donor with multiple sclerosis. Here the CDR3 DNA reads TGTGCCAGCAGCGTCTCCGGGACAGGGGGTTCGGTAGACGGCTACACCTTC. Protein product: CASSVSGTGGSVDGYTF. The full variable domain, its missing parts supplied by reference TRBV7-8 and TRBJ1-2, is GAGVSQSPRYKVAKRGQDVALRCDPISGHVSLFWYQQALGQGPEFLTYFQNEAQLDKSGLPSDRFFAERPEGSVSTLKIQRTQQEDSAVYLCASSVSGTGGSVDGYTFGSGTRLTVV.